Described below is a single T cell receptor (beta chain) sequence and its context. The method was immunoSEQ multiplex PCR; TCRdb's version includes in-frame clones alone and lacks a portion of them. The sample contains approximately 64,000 clones, approximately 90% of which appear only once. V was pared by 10 bases and J by 0 bases, with 5 bases of the junction left unmatched. Germline lookup yields CDR1 LNHDA and CDR2 SQIVND (reference sequence). The CDR3 totals 14 residues. Symptom resolution, clearance, or two negative PCRs marked donors in Cohort 3 as recovered. This sample is drawn from a study of blood T cell repertoires in COVID-19.

The receptor comes from a woman between 40 and 55 years old who had recovered from COVID-19. The specimen sequenced was PBMCs or T cells enriched from blood (not recorded which). The rearrangement uses TRBV19 and TRBJ1-5; 8 bases line up with TRBD1. This chain's CDR3 is CAISTGDSNQPQHF. DNA for the CDR3: TGTGCCATCTCGACAGGGGATAGCAATCAGCCCCAGCATTTT.